This entry lists 32 T cell receptor beta chains sequenced from one sample in a study of blood T cell repertoires in COVID-19. Generated by immunoSEQ multiplex PCR, the TCRdb table keeps only in-frame clones and is missing some. The sample carries 250,000 or so clones, under 95% recorded once. What was sequenced was PBMCs or T cells enriched from blood (not recorded which). The receptor source for this set is a man aged 35-49 years who had been exposed to COVID-19.

The genes are TRBV21-1 and TRBJ2-7; the D call in the table, TRBD2, was not verified against the DNA. TRBV21-1 is noted as a pseudogene. The CDR3 spans 13 residues. The CDR3 region is CASSRPEGYEQYF. CDR3 bases: TGTGCCAGCAGCAGACCGGAGGGATACGAGCAGTACTTC.

The chain combines TRBV7-9 with TRBJ1-4, with D maybe TRBD1 (5 bases). Looked up from germline, CDR1 is SEHNR and CDR2 is FQNEAQ (reference sequence). Trimming took off 7 bases at V and 7 bases at J, with 13 bases between the two ends. The CDR3 is 13 residues long. CDR3 DNA sequence: TGTGCCAGCACCGGCAGGGTGGGTGAAAAACTGTTTTTT. Translated, it gives CASTGRVGEKLFF.

This chain connects TRBV7-2 to TRBJ2-4; D is unresolved. Germline values: CDR1 SGHTA, CDR2 FQGNSA. This CDR3 contains 15 residues. V lost 5 bases to trimming and J lost 1 base, with 12 bases between them. The CDR3 DNA follows: TGTGCCAGCAGCCAGGCAGTTAGGGCCAAAAACATTCAGTACTTC. It yields the protein CASSQAVRAKNIQYF.

The chain joins TRBV5-1 to TRBJ2-7, with 10 bases aligning to TRBD2. Germline CDR1 and CDR2: SGHRS and YFSETQ. The CDR3 contains 15 residues. V was clipped by 0 bases and J by 6 bases; unmatched bases: 6. This CDR3 reads CASSLVLAGAGEQYF. The CDR3 DNA reads as TGCGCCAGCAGCTTGGTTCTAGCGGGAGCCGGCGAGCAGTACTTC.

The chain combines TRBV19 with TRBJ1-5; TRBD1 might be the D (5 bases). V was clipped by 3 bases and J by 4 bases, with 13 bases between them. Germline CDR1 LNHDA, CDR2 SQIVND (reference sequence). The CDR3 is made up of 15 amino acids. CDR3 nucleotides: TGTGCCAGTAGTATCAGCAGGGCTCGGAATCAGCCCCAGCATTTT. Translation: CASSISRARNQPQHF. The full variable domain, in which reference TRBV19 and TRBJ1-5 provide the parts outside the CDR3, is DGGITQSPKYLFRKEGQNVTLSCEQNLNHDAMYWYRQDPGQGLRLIYYSQIVNDFQKGDIAEGYSVSREKKESFPLTVTSAQKNPTAFYLCASSISRARNQPQHFGDGTRLSIL.

CDR3 coding DNA: TGCGCCAGCAGCTTGGCGGCGGGAGTCTCAGATACGCAGTATTTT. This translates into CASSLAAGVSDTQYF. The J gene is TRBJ2-3, the V gene TRBV5-1; TRBD2 agrees at 7 bases. V shed 0 bases, J shed 4 bases, and the junction held 5 bases outside the gene matches. Germline CDR1 reads SGHRS; CDR2 reads YFSETQ. This CDR3 is 15 amino acids long. Supplemented by reference TRBV5-1 and TRBJ2-3, the full variable domain reads KAGVTQTPRYLIKTRGQQVTLSCSPISGHRSVSWYQQTPGQGLQFLFEYFSETQRNKGNFPGRFSGRQFSNSRSEMNVSTLELGDSALYLCASSLAAGVSDTQYFGPGTRLTVL.

This rearrangement joins TRBV27 to TRBJ2-3; tentatively, D is TRBD2 (6 bases). Germline V gene lookup returns CDR1 MNHEY and CDR2 SMNVEV (reference sequence). This CDR3 is 16 amino acids long. Trimming took off 5 bases at V and 0 bases at J, with 15 bases between the two ends. CDR3 loop: CASSPRLVSSTDTQYF. In nucleotides, the CDR3 is TGTGCCAGCAGTCCAAGACTAGTTTCTAGCACAGATACGCAGTATTTT.

This chain uses TRBV2 with TRBJ2-7; a possible D gene is TRBD1 (6 bases). Germline loops: CDR1 SNHLY, CDR2 FYNNEI. V lost 2 bases, J lost 2 bases, and 16 bases lay in between. The CDR3 is 16 amino acids. For the CDR3, the DNA is TGTGCCAGCAGTGAACGTGACAGGAAACTAACCTACGAGCAGTACTTC. Translated, it gives CASSERDRKLTYEQYF.

CDR3 sequence (DNA): TGTGCCAGCAGACATTCAGGGGGCGCGAACTATGGCTACACCTTC. Amino acid sequence: CASRHSGGANYGYTF. The genes are TRBV28 and TRBJ1-2, with TRBD1 matching 8 bases. Germline V gene lookup returns CDR1 MDHEN and CDR2 SYDVKM. The CDR3 spans 15 residues. Unmatched junction bases numbered 8, after V lost 6 bases and J lost 2 bases.

The chain links TRBV19 to TRBJ1-5; 9 bases fit TRBD1. In germline, CDR1 is LNHDA, CDR2 SQIVND (reference sequence). Unmatched junction bases numbered 9, after V lost 6 bases and J lost 6 bases. The CDR3 totals 15 residues. For the CDR3, the DNA is TGTGCCAGTAGCCCTACGACAGGGGGGAGTCAGCCCCAGCATTTT. Protein: CASSPTTGGSQPQHF.

The sample holds one count of this clone. The chain has TRBV18 and TRBJ1-3; 8 bases agree with TRBD1. Germline trimming cut 1 base from V and 2 bases from J; bases unmatched to any gene: 1. CDR1 KGHSH and CDR2 LQKENI come from the germline V gene. This CDR3 region has 15 residues. CDR3 protein: CASSPLQGAGNTIYF. DNA of the CDR3: TGTGCCAGCTCACCACTACAGGGGGCTGGAAACACCATATATTTT.

The genes are TRBV18 and TRBJ1-5; the D is unclear. Germline loops: CDR1 KGHSH, CDR2 LQKENI. V was trimmed by 2 bases and J by 0 bases, leaving 5 bases between them. CDR3 length: 14 residues. CDR3 protein: CASSPAISNQPQHF. In nucleotides, the CDR3 is TGTGCCAGCTCACCAGCGATTAGCAATCAGCCCCAGCATTTT.

The chain combines TRBV9 with TRBJ2-3; D possibly corresponds to TRBD1 (5 bases). Looked up from germline, CDR1 is SGDLS and CDR2 is YYNGEE. V was cut by 2 bases and J by 2 bases, with 12 bases left in between. This CDR3 is built from 15 residues. The CDR3 reads CASSVEGETTDTQYF. The CDR3 bases are TGTGCCAGCAGCGTCGAAGGGGAAACCACAGATACGCAGTATTTT.

The chain couples TRBV19 to TRBJ2-1; possibly TRBD2 for D (6 bases). The V and J ends lost 4 bases and 7 bases respectively, with 17 bases between them. The CDR3 sequence is 15 residues long. Germline loops: CDR1 LNHDA, CDR2 SQIVND (reference sequence). In DNA form, the CDR3 reads TGTGCCAGTAGTAAGGGGTTTGGAGGGTTAAATGAGCAGTTCTTC. It is translated as CASSKGFGGLNEQFF.

The chain has TRBV2 and TRBJ1-5; TRBD1 might be the D (5 bases). Germline-derived CDR1 and CDR2 are SNHLY and FYNNEI. CDR3 size: 14 residues. V dropped 5 bases and J dropped 5 bases, with 13 bases sitting between them. The CDR3 is CASSWGGNDQPQHF. CDR3 sequence (DNA): TGTGCCAGCAGTTGGGGGGGTAACGATCAGCCCCAGCATTTT.

The rearrangement links TRBV9 to TRBJ1-1, with D hard to call. Trimming took off 4 bases at V and 4 bases at J, with 5 bases between the two ends. The germline V gene has CDR1 SGDLS and CDR2 YYNGEE. The CDR3 sequence is 11 residues long. CDR3 nucleotide sequence: TGTGCCAGCAGCACTGGCACTGAAGCTTTCTTT. Amino acid sequence: CASSTGTEAFF.

The V call is TRBV3-1 (or the pseudogene TRBV3-2), the J call TRBJ2-1; 8 nucleotides match TRBD2. Looked up from germline, CDR1 is LGHDT and CDR2 is YNNKEL (reference sequence). The CDR3 spans 17 residues. Germline trimming cut 4 bases from V and 9 bases from J; bases unmatched to any gene: 17. As DNA, the CDR3 is TGTGCCAGCAGCCTGAACCCGGAGGAGCGGGAGTTCGTTGAGCAGTTCTTC. Encoded protein: CASSLNPEEREFVEQFF.

V gene TRBV2 combines with J gene TRBJ1-2, with D possibly matching TRBD1 (5 bases). Germline CDR1 is SNHLY and CDR2 is FYNNEI. This CDR3 has 13 amino acids. V lost 4 bases and J lost 4, with 10 bases in between. As DNA, the CDR3 is TGTGCCAGCAGTGGGGGGGAGGGCTATGGCTACACCTTC. Its translation: CASSGGEGYGYTF.

This chain joins TRBV7-9 and TRBJ2-1, with 9 positions matching TRBD2. Germline V gives CDR1 SEHNR, CDR2 FQNEAQ (reference sequence). CDR3 length equals 15 residues. The ends lost 8 bases at V and 4 bases at J; junction bases unmatched: 9. This CDR3 is CASQTIAGVYNEQFF. CDR3 bases: TGTGCCAGCCAGACGATAGCGGGGGTTTACAATGAGCAGTTCTTC.

The rearrangement joins TRBV28 to TRBJ1-1, with TRBD1 as a possible D gene (5 bases). V was clipped by 3 bases and J by 4 bases, with 9 bases between them. Germline V lookup: CDR1 MDHEN, CDR2 SYDVKM. The CDR3 is 13 amino acids. The CDR3 DNA sequence: TGTGCCAGCAGTTTGGGGGGGGGCACTGAAGCTTTCTTT. This encodes CASSLGGGTEAFF.

The gene calls are TRBV4-1 and TRBJ1-2; D not certain. The CDR3 covers 18 residues. V lost 0 bases and J 0 bases, leaving 17 bases between the germline ends. The germline V gene has CDR1 MGHRA and CDR2 YSYEKL. The DNA for the CDR3 is TGCGCCAGCAGCCAAGATTTGGCCAGGTCCCTCTCTAACTATGGCTACACCTTC. Translating it yields CASSQDLARSLSNYGYTF.

J is TRBJ1-2 and V is TRBV30; 8 bases match TRBD1. The CDR3 has 17 amino acids. The trim removed 2 bases at V and 8 bases at J, leaving 19 bases unmatched. Germline CDR1 GTSNPN, CDR2 SVGIG (reference sequence). DNA for the CDR3: TGTGCCTGGAGTCCCTCCCCTCAGGGGGCGCTTAAAGGCGGCTACACCTTC. Translated: CAWSPSPQGALKGGYTF.

This clone was detected only once. The chain is built from TRBV11-2 and TRBJ1-4, with D possibly matching TRBD1 (5 bases). CDR3 length: 16 residues. Trimming took 2 bases from V and 1 from J, leaving 11 bases between them. Germline-derived CDR1 and CDR2 are SGHAT and FQNNGV. CDR3 in DNA: TGTGCCAGCAGCTTATCCCTTAGGGGAACTAATGAAAAACTGTTTTTT. It yields the protein CASSLSLRGTNEKLFF. The entire variable domain, with the rest obtained from reference TRBV11-2 and TRBJ1-4, is as follows: EAGVAQSPRYKIIEKRQSVAFWCNPISGHATLYWYQQILGQGPKLLIQFQNNGVVDDSQLPKDRFSAERLKGVDSTLKIQPAKLEDSAVYLCASSLSLRGTNEKLFFGSGTQLSVL.

Only one count was recorded for this clone. The chain joins TRBV3-1 (or the pseudogene TRBV3-2) to TRBJ2-3, with 10 nucleotides matching TRBD2. The J segment lost 2 bases and the V segment lost 5 bases, leaving 13 bases of the junction unmatched. From germline, CDR1 is LGHDT and CDR2 YNNKEL (reference sequence). This CDR3 is 18 amino acids long. The CDR3 region is CASSNLPSGSMSTDTQYF. In nucleotides, the CDR3 is TGTGCCAGCAGCAATCTCCCTAGCGGGAGCATGTCCACAGATACGCAGTATTTT.

V usage is TRBV11-2 and J usage is TRBJ1-2; D remains unclear. This CDR3 is 13 amino acids long. Trimming stripped 4 bases from V and 4 bases from J, with 10 bases between. Germline values: CDR1 SGHAT, CDR2 FQNNGV. This chain's CDR3 is CASSSELFYGYTF. CDR3 sequence (DNA): TGTGCCAGCAGCTCCGAACTTTTCTATGGCTACACCTTC.

V usage is TRBV5-6 and J usage is TRBJ1-5, with D maybe TRBD1 (5 bases). V dropped 2 bases and J dropped 5 bases, with 14 bases sitting between them. CDR1 is SGHDT, CDR2 YYEEEE, per germline. This CDR3 is 15 amino acids long. The CDR3 nucleotides read TGTGCCAGCAGCTTCGGGGGAGGGAACTATCAGCCCCAGCATTTT. It translates to CASSFGGGNYQPQHF.

This sequence joins TRBV27 and TRBJ2-1; 8 positions agree with TRBD1. CDR1 is MNHEY and CDR2 is SMNVEV in the germline V gene (reference sequence). This CDR3 region has 15 residues. J was trimmed by 2 bases and V by 4 bases; bases with no gene match: 4. This chain's CDR3 is CASSYPGGTYNEQFF. The CDR3 DNA reads as TGTGCCAGCAGTTATCCAGGGGGCACCTACAATGAGCAGTTCTTC.

The V gene is TRBV19, the J gene TRBJ2-2; 7 bases are a match to TRBD1. The germline CDR1 and CDR2 sequences are LNHDA and SQIVND (reference sequence). V trimming: 6 bases; J trimming: 2 bases; junction bases outside the gene matches: 15. The CDR3 extends over 18 amino acids. DNA for the CDR3: TGTGCCAGTAGCCATCGGGACAGTCAACTCATAAACACCGGGGAGCTGTTTTTT. This translates into CASSHRDSQLINTGELFF.

The rearrangement joins TRBV7-8 to TRBJ1-1; D not resolved. V was clipped by 6 bases and J by 7 bases, with 21 bases between them. Germline loops: CDR1 SGHVS, CDR2 FQNEAQ. The CDR3 runs 15 residues. As DNA, the CDR3 is TGTGCCAGCAGACCCGAAATCCAGGAATTCGATGAAGCTTTCTTT. This gives the protein CASRPEIQEFDEAFF.

V usage is TRBV11-3 and J usage is TRBJ2-7; TRBD1 matches 7 bases. This CDR3 region has 14 residues. Per germline, CDR1 SGHNT and CDR2 YENEEA. With V trimmed by 5 bases and J by 0 bases, 4 bases remained unmatched. CDR3 in amino acids: CASSKGDSSYEQYF. DNA of the CDR3: TGTGCCAGCAGCAAAGGGGACAGCTCCTACGAGCAGTACTTC.

This chain connects TRBV6-1 to TRBJ2-7; maybe TRBD1 (5 bases). CDR1 and CDR2 (germline): MNHNS, SASEGT. V was cut by 3 bases and J by 0 bases, with 12 bases left in between. This CDR3 comprises 15 residues. The CDR3 region is CASSETVTLSYEQYF. The DNA of the CDR3 is TGTGCCAGCAGTGAGACAGTGACGCTCTCCTACGAGCAGTACTTC.

The V gene is TRBV9, the J gene TRBJ2-2, with a weak D call TRBD2 (5 bases). The germline V gene encodes CDR1 SGDLS and CDR2 YYNGEE. With 3 bases removed from V and 5 bases from J, the gap between germline ends came to 14 bases. CDR3 length equals 15 residues. The CDR3 DNA sequence: TGTGCCAGCAGCGACCCTGAAACGGGGACCGGGGAGCTGTTTTTT. It encodes CASSDPETGTGELFF.